Listed below are T cell receptor beta chains from one sample, sequenced in a study of OX40 agonist ivuxolimab in advanced cancers. The table came from immunoSEQ multiplex PCR; TCRdb's copy has only in-frame clones and leaves some out. The data show tens of thousands of clones, around 90% seen once. The sequencing here drew on CD4+ or CD8+ T cells sorted from blood, taken in a trial of the OX40 agonist ivuxolimab. Receptors originate from an adult with an advanced solid tumor such as melanoma, head and neck, liver or kidney cancer. Each CDR3 is given without its conserved first and last residue.

V gene	J gene	CDR3 protein
TRBV11-1	TRBJ2-3	ASHGMGVPQSTDTQY
TRBV11-2	TRBJ2-1	ASSLGWEQF
TRBV9	TRBJ2-3	ASSDREGDSTDTQY
TRBV6-5	TRBJ2-3	ASSLLTHTDTQY
TRBV28	TRBJ2-7	ASSKTEDSSYEQY
TRBV9	TRBJ2-1	ASSATTYNEQF
TRBV30	TRBJ1-2	AWSIPQGPGYT
TRBV29-1	TRBJ2-6	SVVGSGANVLT
TRBV5-1	TRBJ1-3	ASSTDLSGNTIY
TRBV5-8	TRBJ2-1	APRTRGNEQF
TRBV13	TRBJ2-1	ASSYGTSYNEQF
TRBV4-2	TRBJ2-3	ASSQEVAGEADTQY
TRBV7-9	TRBJ2-1	ASTLAGGNRYNEQF
TRBV11-2	TRBJ2-3	ASSSPGYGSTDTQY
TRBV2	TRBJ2-7	ASSSGTSGTYEQY
TRBV6-5	TRBJ2-7	ASSDGLGEQY
TRBV29-1	TRBJ2-7	SVLGGTTYEQY
TRBV27	TRBJ1-1	ASSQIDRGTEAF
TRBV19	TRBJ1-2	ASSPGQGPIVNGYT
TRBV14	TRBJ2-7	ASSQTGASNYEQY
TRBV2	TRBJ2-3	ASSDRDSLPDTQY
TRBV7-6	TRBJ2-2	ASSFEGTDKGTMGTGELF
TRBV10-3	TRBJ2-7	AISSLAGGYEQY
TRBV4-1	TRBJ2-1	ASTGQGFDEQF
TRBV5-6	TRBJ1-2	ASSPGVGRGYT
TRBV5-1	TRBJ2-3	ASSTGEVAGVTDTQY
TRBV4-2	TRBJ2-7	ASSQPGAAYEQY
TRBV5-4	TRBJ1-6	ASSPAGYSPLH
TRBV4-1	TRBJ1-2	ASSGQNYGYT
TRBV7-9	TRBJ2-3	ASSLARDTSTDTQY
TRBV27	TRBJ1-2	ASSPSSNYGYT
TRBV9	TRBJ1-1	ASSSSGDTEAF
TRBV29-1	TRBJ2-7	SVERGGRTY